The entry below gives a single T cell receptor beta chain sequence along with its context. Method: immunoSEQ multiplex PCR; TCRdb's copy keeps in-frame clones and lacks some. The table has tens of thousands of clones, almost 90% seen once; the top ten hold roughly an eighth. This sample was taken from a study of blood T cell repertoires in COVID-19. Study details: Acute-phase and convalescent COVID-19 samples originated in the United States, Italy and Spain. The cDNA or gDNA used as material had been derived from T cells, B-cell-depleted T cells, or PBMCs.

The CDR3 contains 11 residues. CDR1 and CDR2 (germline): SGHKS, YYEKEE (reference sequence). V lost 3 bases and J lost 5, with 5 bases in between. The chain couples TRBV5-5 to TRBJ1-2, with no clear D. The sequence was obtained from a human donor in a cohort sampled during active COVID-19. The sequenced sample consisted of peripheral blood. The CDR3 bases are TGTGCCAGCAGCTCCTTTTATGGCTACACCTTC. Its protein product is CASSSFYGYTF.